This T cell receptor beta chain was recovered during a study of blood T cell repertoires in COVID-19. Assay: immunoSEQ multiplex PCR; the TCRdb copy retains only in-frame clones and omits some. This sample has about 57,000 clones; roughly 85% occur once, and the top ten carry over 25%. This CDR3 region has 14 residues. The V end was cut by 8 bases, the J end by 0 bases, with 14 bases between. Germline V gives CDR1 SEHNR, CDR2 FQNEAQ (reference sequence). The chain employs TRBV7-9 and TRBJ2-7, with TRBD2 as a possible D gene (7 bases). Material: peripheral blood. The source is a human donor in a cohort sampled during active COVID-19. The CDR3 bases are TGTGCCAGCTCGAGGGGGGGGAGCTCCTACGAGCAGTACTTC. Its protein product is CASSRGGSSYEQYF.